Shown below are 32 T cell receptor beta chains from a single sample sequenced in a study of T-cell reconstitution after alpha-beta-depleted transplantation in children (dated by TCRdb to about 2016). In light of the paper, this sample's treatment or condition label describes: allogeneic hematopoietic cell transplantation with graft depleted of TCRalphabeta T cells and CD19 B cells. Library method: PCR. TCRdb names Illumina HiSeq 2500 as the instrument used. TCR library preparation used molecular barcoding, with unique molecular identifiers applied to normalize quantification of the TCRbeta repertoire. Using fastp trimming at Q25 and MiXCR clonotype assembly, TCRdb reanalyzed the public sequencing data and kept in-frame beta chains. Records with the same CDR3 protein are collapsed into one entry carrying the most frequent genes and DNA. The sample table records 600,000 to 700,000 distinct CDR3 sequences; less than 15% of these occur just once. The ten most abundant clones make up roughly 0.84% of the sample.

The sequenced sample was PBMCs, obtained before TCRalphabeta/CD19-depleted stem cell transplant. These TCRs come from a girl aged 2 to 9 with congenital amegakaryocytic thrombocytopenia, due to receive a stem cell transplant.

This chain connects TRBV5-1 to TRBJ2-1; 8 positions match TRBD2. The J segment lost 6 bases and the V segment lost 4 bases, leaving 12 bases of the junction unmatched. The CDR3 sequence is 16 residues long. Per germline, CDR1 SGHRS and CDR2 YFSETQ. The CDR3, as DNA: TGCGCCAGCAGCCCGGAGGCTAGGACTAGCCTCAATGAGCAGTTCTTC. Its protein is CASSPEARTSLNEQFF. The variable domain in full, with the rest retrieved from reference TRBV5-1 and TRBJ2-1, is KAGVTQTPRYLIKTRGQQVTLSCSPISGHRSVSWYQQTPGQGLQFLFEYFSETQRNKGNFPGRFSGRQFSNSRSEMNVSTLELGDSALYLCASSPEARTSLNEQFFGPGTRLTVL.

This clonotype showed up many times. The chain recombines TRBV10-3 with TRBJ2-7, with a weak D call TRBD2 (5 bases). Trimming pared 0 bases from V and 5 bases from J, leaving 14 bases between. The germline V gene encodes CDR1 ENHRY and CDR2 SYGVKD. The length of the CDR3 is 15 residues. In DNA, the CDR3 is TGTGCCATCAGTGAGTCGAGGGAGTCATTCCACGAGCAGTACTTC. This sequence encodes CAISESRESFHEQYF.

This clonotype was detected a few times. The chain carries TRBV20-1 and TRBJ2-7; 10 bases are shared with TRBD2. Germline-derived CDR1 and CDR2 are DFQATT and SNEGSKA (reference sequence). The CDR3 totals 14 residues. Trimming cost V 5 bases and J 6 bases; bases outside gene matches: 10. The DNA of the CDR3 is TGCAGTGCTCAGCTAGGGCTAGCGGGAGTCGAGCAGTACTTC. As protein: CSAQLGLAGVEQYF.

Worth noting for this clonotype: This may stem from a read error, because a much larger clone lies one nucleotide away. This chain links TRBV12-3 or TRBV12-4 with TRBJ2-7; D is uncertain. CDR3 size: 14 residues. CDR3 nucleotide sequence: TGTGCCAGCAGTTTAGTTAGTCCCGTCTACGAGCAGAACTTC. Amino acids: CASSLVSPVYEQNF.

This chain uses TRBV5-1 with TRBJ1-5; D call uncertain. The CDR3 contains 14 residues. Germline lookup yields CDR1 SGHRS and CDR2 YFSETQ. V dropped 4 bases and J dropped 2 bases, with 10 bases sitting between them. In DNA form, the CDR3 reads TGCGCCAGCAGCCGGACCTACGGCAATCAGCCCCAGCATTTT. Translated: CASSRTYGNQPQHF.

V usage is TRBV4-1 and J usage is TRBJ2-4, with 8 bases aligning to TRBD2. The CDR3 sequence is 18 residues long. The junction had 16 bases not matched to a gene; V was cut back by 2 bases and J by 7 bases. In germline, CDR1 is MGHRA, CDR2 YSYEKL. DNA for the CDR3: TGCGCCAGCAGCCAAAGGGTCCAAAGCGGGAGCCAGGGGAACATTCAGTACTTC. It codes for CASSQRVQSGSQGNIQYF.

This clonotype has a count of ten or more. The chain employs TRBV20-1 and TRBJ2-3; 9 bases align to TRBD2. Looked up from germline, CDR1 is DFQATT and CDR2 is SNEGSKA (reference sequence). J lost 8 bases, V lost 6 bases, and 12 bases had no gene match. This CDR3 has 14 amino acids. The CDR3 DNA sequence: TGCAGTGCCTATGCGGGAGGGCTTACGTTTACGCAGTATTTT. Residues: CSAYAGGLTFTQYF.

This clonotype was seen repeatedly, ten times or more. The V gene is TRBV20-1, the J gene TRBJ2-2, with D perhaps TRBD2 (6 bases). This CDR3 has 14 amino acids. CDR1 DFQATT and CDR2 SNEGSKA come from the germline V gene (reference sequence). V was clipped by 3 bases and J by 3 bases, with 11 bases between them. CDR3 nucleotide sequence: TGCAGTGCTAGGGGGGGTTCCGACACCGGGGAGCTGTTTTTT. It is translated as CSARGGSDTGELFF.

This chain connects TRBV7-2 to TRBJ1-5, with 7 bases matching TRBD1. The CDR3 has 15 amino acids. V lost 2 bases and J lost 2; bases outside the gene matches: 3. Germline assignment: CDR1 SGHTA and CDR2 FQGNSA. The CDR3 sequence: CASSLPGQGNQPQHF. In DNA form, the CDR3 reads TGTGCCAGCAGCTTACCCGGACAGGGCAATCAGCCCCAGCATTTT.

Ten or more counts support this clonotype. This chain connects TRBV28 to TRBJ2-2; either TRBD1 or TRBD2 may supply D (6 bases each). The germline gives CDR1 MDHEN, CDR2 SYDVKM. V lost 5 bases, J lost 5 bases, and 9 bases lay in between. This CDR3 is built from 13 residues. The CDR3 DNA reads as TGTGCCAGCAGTGAGGGGGGAACCGGGGAGCTGTTTTTT. This sequence encodes CASSEGGTGELFF.

The chain carries TRBV5-1 and TRBJ2-1, with 10 bases aligning to TRBD2. V was clipped by 1 base and J by 10 bases; unmatched bases: 8. Germline V lookup: CDR1 SGHRS, CDR2 YFSETQ. This CDR3 is 15 amino acids long. The CDR3 protein is CASSLFSSGRSEQFF. CDR3 coding DNA: TGCGCCAGCAGCTTGTTTTCTAGCGGGAGATCGGAGCAGTTCTTC.

This clonotype was detected ten times or more. The V and J genes are TRBV19 and TRBJ1-1; D call uncertain. CDR1 is LNHDA and CDR2 is SQIVND in the germline V gene (reference sequence). Trimming removed 3 bases from V and 6 bases from J, with 2 bases in between. The CDR3 covers 10 residues. CDR3 coding DNA: TGTGCCAGTAGTATCCCTGAAGCTTTCTTT. Encoded protein: CASSIPEAFF.

The chain is built from TRBV5-1 and TRBJ1-2, with TRBD1 matching 9 bases. Trimming removed 0 bases from V and 5 bases from J; junction bases left unmatched: 8. The CDR3 totals 16 residues. The germline gives CDR1 SGHRS, CDR2 YFSETQ. CDR3 residues: CASSLALGTGSYGYTF. The CDR3 coding sequence is TGCGCCAGCAGCTTGGCCCTCGGGACAGGGTCGTATGGCTACACCTTC.

This clonotype was seen a handful of times. This rearrangement joins TRBV7-6 to TRBJ2-2; tentatively, D is TRBD2 (6 bases). V was pared by 5 bases and J by 4 bases, with 20 bases between. The CDR3 totals 17 residues. Germline V gives CDR1 SGHVS, CDR2 FNYEAQ. The DNA for the CDR3 is TGTGCCAGCAGCCTAAATGTGGGGGGAATTCCCACCGGGGAGCTGTTTTTT. Translation: CASSLNVGGIPTGELFF.

This clonotype was seen many times. V is TRBV20-1 and J is TRBJ2-2; D not resolved. The CDR3 totals 12 residues. Germline lookup yields CDR1 DFQATT and CDR2 SNEGSKA (reference sequence). V was shortened by 0 bases and J by 8 bases, with 7 bases between the two germline ends. The CDR3 is CSARDEVGELFF. CDR3 DNA: TGCAGTGCTAGAGATGAAGTAGGGGAGCTGTTTTTT.

This clonotype was recorded a few times. The genes are TRBV27 and TRBJ2-7, with D perhaps TRBD1 (5 bases). The V gene lost 3 bases and the J gene lost 0 bases, with 18 bases spanning the gap. The CDR3 sequence is 17 residues long. The V gene's germline CDR1 is MNHEY and CDR2 SMNVEV (reference sequence). The CDR3 here is CASSLRVGLTSSYEQYF. DNA of the CDR3: TGTGCCAGCAGTTTGAGAGTGGGGCTTACGAGCTCCTACGAGCAGTACTTC.

Only a few counts were recorded for this clonotype. The CDR3 DNA is TGTGCCAGCAGCTCCCGGGATTACGGGGGCGCAGATACGCAGTATTTT. Its protein product is CASSSRDYGGADTQYF. The chain links TRBV7-2 to TRBJ2-3; D might be TRBD1 or TRBD2, each matching 6 bases. This CDR3 is 16 amino acids long. CDR1 SGHTA and CDR2 FQGNSA come from the germline V gene. Trimming pared 4 bases from V and 4 bases from J, leaving 18 bases between.

This clonotype has at least ten counts. V and J are TRBV5-1 and TRBJ2-7; D remains unclear. Germline CDR1 and CDR2: SGHRS and YFSETQ. The CDR3 is made up of 16 amino acids. Trimming took 4 bases from V and 0 from J, leaving 17 bases between them. The CDR3: CASSPILTRSSYEQYF. The CDR3 DNA sequence: TGCGCCAGCAGCCCCATACTGACACGGAGCTCCTACGAGCAGTACTTC.

Ten or more counts support this clonotype. CDR3 sequence: CASSQESPLRTLTGELFF. The CDR3, as DNA: TGCGCCAGCAGCCAAGAATCACCTTTGCGGACTCTCACCGGGGAGCTGTTTTTT. The chain employs TRBV4-1 and TRBJ2-2; tentatively, D is TRBD2 (5 bases). The CDR3 has 18 amino acids. V shed 0 bases and J shed 4 bases, with 18 bases lying between them. CDR1 MGHRA and CDR2 YSYEKL come from the germline V gene.

This clonotype was counted only a few times. This chain connects TRBV2 to TRBJ2-7, with TRBD2 as a possible D gene (6 bases). The germline V gene has CDR1 SNHLY and CDR2 FYNNEI. V was trimmed by 1 base and J by 4 bases, leaving 14 bases between them. CDR3 length: 15 residues. The CDR3 loop is CASSEDVLAGYEQYF. The DNA of the CDR3 is TGTGCCAGCAGTGAAGACGTACTAGCCGGGTACGAGCAGTACTTC. Full variable domain (remainder filled in from reference TRBV2 and TRBJ2-7): EPEVTQTPSHQVTQMGQEVILRCVPISNHLYFYWYRQILGQKVEFLVSFYNNEISEKSEIFDDQFSVERPDGSNFTLKIRSTKLEDSAMYFCASSEDVLAGYEQYFGPGTRLTVT.

In regard to this clonotype: A read error may explain this, as a much larger clone is one base away. V usage is TRBV5-5 and J usage is TRBJ2-1; 11 bases align to TRBD2. The germline V gene has CDR1 SGHKS and CDR2 YYEKEE (reference sequence). CDR3 size: 17 residues. CDR3 coding DNA: TGTGCCAGCAGCTTGGCCCTGTGGGTAGCGGGAGGGGATGAGCTGTTCTTC. This encodes CASSLALWVAGGDELFF.

This clonotype was counted a few times. This chain links TRBV5-5 with TRBJ2-7; D gene ambiguous. V lost 0 bases to trimming and J lost 7 bases, with 11 bases between them. The CDR3 contains 13 residues. Germline assignment: CDR1 SGHKS and CDR2 YYEKEE (reference sequence). The DNA of the CDR3 is TGTGCCAGCAGCTTGGCCGGTATCGGAGAGCAGTACTTC. Translated: CASSLAGIGEQYF.

This clonotype was found many times. This sequence joins TRBV7-9 and TRBJ2-2, with 7 bases matching TRBD2. CDR3 length: 14 amino acids. V gave up 7 bases and J gave up 4 bases; unmatched junction bases: 6. The germline CDR1 and CDR2 sequences are SEHNR and FQNEAQ (reference sequence). The CDR3 spells CASTAGAGTGELFF. The CDR3 DNA reads as TGTGCCAGCACGGCGGGAGCGGGCACCGGGGAGCTGTTTTTT.

At least ten counts were recorded for this clonotype. The chain is built from TRBV20-1 and TRBJ1-2, with 10 bases fitting TRBD1. Germline V gene lookup returns CDR1 DFQATT and CDR2 SNEGSKA (reference sequence). Trimming took 0 bases from V and 5 from J; bases not matched to a gene: 3. This CDR3 comprises 14 residues. CDR3: CSAREDRGEYGYTF. The CDR3 DNA is TGCAGTGCTAGAGAGGACAGGGGGGAGTATGGCTACACCTTC.

This clonotype has a count of ten or more. The chain uses TRBV20-1 and TRBJ2-1; maybe TRBD2 (5 bases). Looked up from germline, CDR1 is DFQATT and CDR2 is SNEGSKA (reference sequence). V was shortened by 6 bases and J by 4 bases, with 19 bases between the two germline ends. The CDR3 is made up of 15 amino acids. DNA for the CDR3: TGCAGTGCCTTACCGGGATCCATTAGTTACAATGAGCAGTTCTTC. This translates into CSALPGSISYNEQFF.

This clonotype was detected a few times. The rearrangement links TRBV20-1 to TRBJ2-5; the D gene is possibly TRBD2 (5 bases). Germline CDR1 and CDR2: DFQATT and SNEGSKA (reference sequence). CDR3 length: 15 amino acids. V lost 5 bases and J 5 bases, leaving 21 bases between the germline ends. The CDR3 nucleotides read TGCAGTGCTTACCGCGGAGGCAAGGGCCGGGAGACCCAGTACTTC. Its protein product is CSAYRGGKGRETQYF.

There are many counts of this clonotype. This chain joins TRBV29-1 and TRBJ2-7, with 11 bases matching TRBD1. Germline V CDR1 and CDR2: SQVTM, ANQGSEA. After removal of 7 bases from V and 6 bases from J, the junction contained 5 bases not matched to a gene. This CDR3 spans 12 amino acids. In DNA form, the CDR3 reads TGCAGCGCTCGGACAGGGGGCTCCGAGCAGTACTTC. Its translation: CSARTGGSEQYF.

This clonotype was seen at least ten times. The rearrangement links TRBV9 to TRBJ2-1; D is unresolved. Trimming shortened V by 2 bases and J by 5 bases, and 2 bases separated the two germline ends. Germline values: CDR1 SGDLS, CDR2 YYNGEE. The CDR3 contains 11 residues. The CDR3 region is CASSVDNEQFF. The CDR3 DNA reads as TGTGCCAGCAGCGTCGACAATGAGCAGTTCTTC.

This clonotype was recorded at least ten times. V usage is TRBV5-6 and J usage is TRBJ1-1; perhaps TRBD1 as D (6 bases). There are 13 residues in the CDR3. The V and J ends lost 0 bases and 6 bases respectively, with 9 bases between them. The germline gives CDR1 SGHDT, CDR2 YYEEEE. CDR3 DNA: TGTGCCAGCAGCTTGGTACAGGGCCCTGAAGCTTTCTTT. It is translated as CASSLVQGPEAFF.

This clonotype appeared a few times. The gene calls are TRBV14 and TRBJ2-5; perhaps TRBD2 as D (5 bases). The germline CDR1 and CDR2 sequences are SGHDN and FVKESK. Trimming removed 2 bases from V and 7 bases from J, with 14 bases in between. The CDR3 runs 14 residues. CDR3 region: CASSQSIAYGTQYF. The DNA for the CDR3 is TGTGCCAGCAGCCAATCTATAGCGTATGGGACCCAGTACTTC.

The chain is built from TRBV28 and TRBJ2-2; TRBD1 agrees at 10 bases. J gave up 5 bases and V 5 bases, and 8 bases lay outside the gene matches. CDR1 MDHEN and CDR2 SYDVKM come from the germline V gene. This CDR3 has 16 amino acids. CDR3 region: CASSPPGTGVTGELFF. Written as DNA, the CDR3 is TGTGCCAGCAGTCCCCCCGGGACAGGGGTAACCGGGGAGCTGTTTTTT.

The chain uses TRBV27 and TRBJ1-1, with TRBD1 matching over 9 bases. After removal of 4 bases from V and 5 bases from J, the junction contained 5 bases not matched to a gene. CDR3 size: 14 residues. Germline V gene lookup returns CDR1 MNHEY and CDR2 SMNVEV (reference sequence). The CDR3 here is CASSSGTGLTEAFF. The CDR3 nucleotides read TGTGCCAGCAGTTCCGGGACAGGGTTAACTGAAGCTTTCTTT.